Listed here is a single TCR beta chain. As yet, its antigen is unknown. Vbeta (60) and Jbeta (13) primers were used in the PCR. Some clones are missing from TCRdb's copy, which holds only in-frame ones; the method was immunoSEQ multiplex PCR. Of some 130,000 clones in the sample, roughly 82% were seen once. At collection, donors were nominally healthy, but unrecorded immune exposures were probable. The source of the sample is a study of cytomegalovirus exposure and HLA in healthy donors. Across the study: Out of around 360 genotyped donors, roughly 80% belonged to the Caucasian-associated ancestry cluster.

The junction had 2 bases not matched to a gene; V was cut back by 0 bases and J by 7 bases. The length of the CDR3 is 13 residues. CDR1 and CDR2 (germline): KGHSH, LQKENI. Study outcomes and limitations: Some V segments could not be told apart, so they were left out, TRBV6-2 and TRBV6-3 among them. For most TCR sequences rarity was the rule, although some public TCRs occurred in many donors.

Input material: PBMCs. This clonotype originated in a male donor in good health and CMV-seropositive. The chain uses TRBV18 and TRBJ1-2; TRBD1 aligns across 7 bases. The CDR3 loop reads CASSPPGTAGYTF. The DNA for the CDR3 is TGTGCCAGCTCACCACCCGGGACAGCTGGCTACACCTTC.